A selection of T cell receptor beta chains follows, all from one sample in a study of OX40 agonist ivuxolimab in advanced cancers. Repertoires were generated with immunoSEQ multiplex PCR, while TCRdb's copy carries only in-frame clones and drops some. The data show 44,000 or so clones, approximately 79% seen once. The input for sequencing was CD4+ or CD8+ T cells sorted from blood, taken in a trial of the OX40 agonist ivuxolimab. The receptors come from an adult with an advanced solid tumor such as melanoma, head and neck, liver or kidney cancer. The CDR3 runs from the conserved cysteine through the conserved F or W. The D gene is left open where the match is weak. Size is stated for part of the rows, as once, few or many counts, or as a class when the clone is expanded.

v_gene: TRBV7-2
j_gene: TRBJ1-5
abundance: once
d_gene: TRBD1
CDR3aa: CASSFNRGGVSNQPQHF
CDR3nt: TGTGCCAGCAGCTTTAACAGGGGCGGCGTAAGCAATCAGCCCCAGCATTTT

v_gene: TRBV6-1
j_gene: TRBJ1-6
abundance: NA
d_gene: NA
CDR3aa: CASSAGAPNSPLHF
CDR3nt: TGTGCCAGCAGTGCGGGAGCCCCCAATTCACCCCTCCACTTT

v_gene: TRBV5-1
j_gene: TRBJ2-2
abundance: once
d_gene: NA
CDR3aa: CASSLARGRDTGELFF
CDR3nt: TGCGCCAGCAGCTTGGCAAGGGGCCGGGACACCGGGGAGCTGTTTTTT

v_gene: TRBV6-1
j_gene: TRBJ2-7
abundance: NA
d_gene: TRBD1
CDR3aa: CASSPGTAYEQYF
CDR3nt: TGTGCCAGCAGCCCGGGGACAGCCTACGAGCAGTACTTC

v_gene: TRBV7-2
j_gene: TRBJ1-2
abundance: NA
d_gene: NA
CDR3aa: CASSPGSNYGYTF
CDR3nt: TGTGCCAGCAGCCCGGGCTCTAACTATGGCTACACCTTC

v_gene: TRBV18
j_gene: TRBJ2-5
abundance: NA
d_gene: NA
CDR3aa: CASSRIGRQETQYF
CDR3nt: TGTGCCAGCTCACGGATAGGGCGCCAAGAGACCCAGTACTTC

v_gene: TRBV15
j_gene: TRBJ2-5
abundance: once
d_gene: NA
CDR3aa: CATSRDPSRRGGRETQYF
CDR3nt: TGTGCCACCAGCAGAGACCCTTCCCGGAGGGGGGGCCGTGAGACCCAGTACTTC

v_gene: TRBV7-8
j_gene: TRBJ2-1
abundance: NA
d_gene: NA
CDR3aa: CASSQSYGEQFF
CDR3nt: TGTGCCAGCAGCCAAAGTTACGGTGAGCAGTTCTTC

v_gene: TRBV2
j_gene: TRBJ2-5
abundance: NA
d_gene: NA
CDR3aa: CASSRGNSQETQYF
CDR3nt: TGTGCCAGCAGTCGAGGGAATAGCCAAGAGACCCAGTACTTC

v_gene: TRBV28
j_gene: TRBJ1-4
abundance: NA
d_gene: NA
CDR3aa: CASKTQKGSNEKLFF
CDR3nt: TGTGCCAGCAAAACTCAAAAGGGCAGCAATGAAAAACTGTTTTTT

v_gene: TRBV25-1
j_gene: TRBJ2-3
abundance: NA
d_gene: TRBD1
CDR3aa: CASRGQGAGYTQYF
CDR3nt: TGTGCCAGCAGAGGACAGGGGGCGGGATATACGCAGTATTTT

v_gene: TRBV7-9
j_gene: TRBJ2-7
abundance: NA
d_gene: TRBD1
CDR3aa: CASSLGHQGALEQYF
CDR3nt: TGTGCCAGCAGCTTAGGGCACCAGGGGGCGCTTGAGCAGTACTTC

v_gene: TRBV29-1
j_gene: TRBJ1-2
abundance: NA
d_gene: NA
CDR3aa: CSASTGGGYGYTF
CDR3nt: TGCAGCGCCTCGACAGGCGGCGGCTATGGCTACACCTTC

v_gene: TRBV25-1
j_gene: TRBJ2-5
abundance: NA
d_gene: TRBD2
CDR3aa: CASSGSGGGRETQYF
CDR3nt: TGTGCCAGCAGTGGCTCCGGGGGGGGCCGGGAGACCCAGTACTTC

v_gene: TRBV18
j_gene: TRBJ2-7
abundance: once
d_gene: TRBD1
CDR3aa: CASSPDRVNEQYF
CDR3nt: TGTGCCAGCTCGCCGGACAGGGTGAACGAGCAGTACTTC

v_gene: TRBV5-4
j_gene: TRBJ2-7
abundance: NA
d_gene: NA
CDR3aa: CASSPTPTGPYEQYF
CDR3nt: TGTGCCAGCAGCCCCACCCCGACAGGACCGTACGAGCAGTACTTC

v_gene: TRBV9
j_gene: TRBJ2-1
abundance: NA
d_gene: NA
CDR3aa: CASSVGTKAGPFNEQFF
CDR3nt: TGTGCCAGCAGCGTAGGGACTAAAGCGGGCCCCTTCAATGAGCAGTTCTTC

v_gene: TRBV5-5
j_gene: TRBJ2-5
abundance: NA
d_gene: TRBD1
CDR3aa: CASSLGQGINQETQYF
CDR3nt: TGTGCCAGCAGCTTAGGACAGGGAATAAACCAAGAGACCCAGTACTTC

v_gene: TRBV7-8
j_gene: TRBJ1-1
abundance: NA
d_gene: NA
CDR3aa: CASSLKVDTEAFF
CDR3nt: TGTGCCAGCAGCTTAAAGGTGGACACTGAAGCTTTCTTT

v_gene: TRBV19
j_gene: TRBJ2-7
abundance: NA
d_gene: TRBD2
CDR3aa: CASNSRGSGSYEQYF
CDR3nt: TGTGCCAGTAACAGTCGCGGGAGTGGTTCCTACGAGCAGTACTTC

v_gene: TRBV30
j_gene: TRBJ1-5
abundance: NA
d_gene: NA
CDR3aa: CAWSGNLRPQPQHF
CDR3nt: TGTGCCTGGAGTGGGAATCTTCGCCCACAGCCCCAGCATTTT

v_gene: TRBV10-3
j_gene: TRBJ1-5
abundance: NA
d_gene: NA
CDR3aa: CAISENTDQPQHF
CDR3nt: TGTGCCATCAGTGAGAACACTGATCAGCCCCAGCATTTT

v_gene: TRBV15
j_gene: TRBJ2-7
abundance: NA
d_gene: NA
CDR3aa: CATSRGQTYEQYF
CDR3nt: TGTGCCACCAGCAGGGGGCAGACCTACGAGCAGTACTTC

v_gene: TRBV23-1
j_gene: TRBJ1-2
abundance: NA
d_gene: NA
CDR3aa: CASSQSKGYGYTF
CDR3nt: TGCGCCAGCAGTCAATCGAAGGGTTATGGCTACACCTTC

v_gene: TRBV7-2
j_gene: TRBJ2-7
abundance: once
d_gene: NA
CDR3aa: CASSLSAGRDEQYF
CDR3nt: TGTGCCAGCAGCTTATCGGCGGGAAGGGACGAGCAGTACTTC

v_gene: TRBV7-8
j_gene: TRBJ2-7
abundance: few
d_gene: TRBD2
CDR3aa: CASSLMLAGSYEQYF
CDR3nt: TGTGCCAGCAGCTTAATGCTAGCGGGAAGTTACGAGCAGTACTTC